This T cell receptor (beta chain) was sequenced during a study of T cell changes during pregnancy in multiple sclerosis. The data were produced by immunoSEQ multiplex PCR, yet TCRdb's version contains in-frame clones alone and is incomplete. The sample has tens of thousands of clones; just under 90% are singletons. CDR1 LNHDA and CDR2 SQIVND come from the germline V gene (reference sequence). This CDR3 has 15 residues. V lost 5 bases and J 0 bases, leaving 14 bases between the germline ends. The sample in question was CD4+ T cells from peripheral blood mononuclear cells, obtained in the first trimester of pregnancy. The chain recombines TRBV19 with TRBJ2-7; D remains ambiguous. The sequence was obtained from a female donor with multiple sclerosis, enrolled in a pregnancy study. The CDR3 sequence is CASSGEGSSSYEQYF. In nucleotides, the CDR3 is TGTGCCAGTAGTGGAGAAGGATCAAGCTCCTACGAGCAGTACTTC.